The T cell receptor beta chain under discussion was sequenced for a study of CD8 T cells in ankylosing spondylitis. In this sample, this clonotype turned up many times. Its antigen is as yet unknown. Molecular-barcoded quantitative 5'-RACE produced these TCR beta libraries. TCRdb fed the 5' RACE reads into MiXCR, producing one record per CDR3 protein. This table has over 100,000 distinct CDR3 sequences, roughly 6.6% appearing once. General observations from the study: The authors found the disease-linked clones to be CD8+ and relatively rare in peripheral blood. There was reportedly significant enrichment of clones that were disease-linked in matched ankylosing spondylitis synovial fluid.

The CDR3 consists of 18 residues. Germline V gene data show CDR1 as MDHEN and CDR2 as SYDVKM. The germline V and J ends were trimmed by 4 bases and 0 bases, with 16 bases remaining between them. Sequencing input: blood, either unsorted or a sorted T cell fraction (not recorded which). The receptor comes from a male donor with ankylosing spondylitis or in good health (not recorded which). The chain employs TRBV28 and TRBJ2-6, with D possibly being TRBD1 or TRBD2 (6 bases each). CDR3: CASSSLRGPLSGANVLTF. Written as DNA, the CDR3 is TGTGCCAGCAGTTCCCTACGGGGGCCCCTCTCTGGGGCCAACGTCCTGACTTTC. The complete variable domain, with remaining parts taken from reference TRBV28 and TRBJ2-6, reads DVKVTQSSRYLVKRTGEKVFLECVQDMDHENMFWYRQDPGLGLRLIYFSYDVKMKEKGDIPEGYSVSREKKERFSLILESASTNQTSMYLCASSSLRGPLSGANVLTFGAGSRLTVL.